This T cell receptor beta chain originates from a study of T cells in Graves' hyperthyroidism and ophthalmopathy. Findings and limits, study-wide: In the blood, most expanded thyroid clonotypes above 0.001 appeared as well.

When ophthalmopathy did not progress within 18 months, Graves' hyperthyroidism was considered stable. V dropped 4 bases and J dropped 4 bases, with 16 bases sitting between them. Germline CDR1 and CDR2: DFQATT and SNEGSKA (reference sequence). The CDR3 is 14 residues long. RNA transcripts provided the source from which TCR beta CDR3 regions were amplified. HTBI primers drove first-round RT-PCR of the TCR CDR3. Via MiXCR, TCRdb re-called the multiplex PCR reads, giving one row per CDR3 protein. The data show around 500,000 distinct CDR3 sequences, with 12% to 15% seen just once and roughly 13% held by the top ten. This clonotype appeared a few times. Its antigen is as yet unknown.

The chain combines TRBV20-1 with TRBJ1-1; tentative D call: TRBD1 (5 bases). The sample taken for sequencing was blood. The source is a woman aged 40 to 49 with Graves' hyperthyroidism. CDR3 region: CSATALGQTTEAFF. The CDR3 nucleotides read TGCAGTGCTACCGCCCTGGGGCAGACCACTGAAGCTTTCTTT.